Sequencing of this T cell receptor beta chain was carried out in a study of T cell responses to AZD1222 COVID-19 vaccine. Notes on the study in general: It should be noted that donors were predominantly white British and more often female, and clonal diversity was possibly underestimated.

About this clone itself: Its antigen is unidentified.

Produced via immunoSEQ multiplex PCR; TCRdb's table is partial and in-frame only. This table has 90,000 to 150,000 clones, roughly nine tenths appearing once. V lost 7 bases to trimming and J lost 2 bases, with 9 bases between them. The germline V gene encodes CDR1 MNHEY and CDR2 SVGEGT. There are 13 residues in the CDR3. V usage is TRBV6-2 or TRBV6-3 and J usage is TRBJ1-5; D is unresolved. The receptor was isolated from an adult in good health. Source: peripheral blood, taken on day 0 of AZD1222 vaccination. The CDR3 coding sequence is TGTGCCAGCACCCCGGACGGCAATCAGCCCCAGCATTTT. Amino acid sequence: CASTPDGNQPQHF.